One sample yielded the 15 T cell receptor beta chains listed below, sequenced in a study of T cell repertoires in cytomegalovirus infection. The antigens these receptors bind are not known. TCRdb re-called the reads through MiXCR, storing one row per CDR3 protein. There are approximately 990,000 distinct CDR3 sequences in the sample; around a third occur only once, and roughly 13% lies in the top ten. The sequenced sample was cultured CD8+ T cells from PBMCs, obtained from culture after CMV antigen stimulation. The receptors were gathered from a human donor in good health (CMV status not recorded). Some clones in this sample may be carry-over from other donors' samples.

As regards this clonotype: At one end the junction does not follow the germline gene, possibly because of a read error. The rearrangement joins TRBV4-1 to TRBJ1-5; unclear D gene. Germline V lookup: CDR1 MGHRA, CDR2 YSYEKL. CDR3 size: 15 residues. The CDR3 loop reads CANSQEQFSNQPQHF. The CDR3 nucleotides are TGCGCCAACAGCCAAGAGCAGTTTAGCAATCAGCCCCAGCATTTT.

V and J are TRBV7-9 and TRBJ2-1; 7 bases agree with TRBD1. CDR1 is SEHNR, CDR2 FQNEAQ, per germline (reference sequence). The CDR3 is 16 amino acids. The V and J ends lost 5 bases and 5 bases, in that order; junction bases with no gene match: 12. CDR3 in amino acids: CASSGSPRQGNNEQFF. CDR3 sequence (DNA): TGTGCCAGCAGCGGGAGCCCGAGACAGGGTAACAATGAGCAGTTCTTC.

This sequence joins TRBV6-6 and TRBJ1-3; D perhaps matches TRBD1 (5 bases). V was clipped by 2 bases and J by 0 bases, with 14 bases between them. The CDR3 spans 17 residues. CDR1 MNHNY and CDR2 SVGAGI come from the germline V gene (reference sequence). The CDR3 nucleotides are TGTGCCAGCAGTTACATCGACTCAGGGATCTCTGGAAACACCATATATTTT. Translation: CASSYIDSGISGNTIYF.

This clonotype was detected many times. The chain uses TRBV7-2 and TRBJ2-1, with 13 nucleotides matching TRBD2. This CDR3 comprises 18 residues. Germline lookup yields CDR1 SGHTA and CDR2 FQGNSA. The junction had 14 bases not matched to a gene; V was cut back by 4 bases and J by 8 bases. CDR3 nucleotides: TGTGCCAGCAGCTCTACCGGGACTAGCGGGATCTTAGGCCATGAGCAGTTCTTC. It specifies CASSSTGTSGILGHEQFF.

This clonotype was detected only once. The rearrangement uses TRBV7-4 and TRBJ2-5, with 7 bases identical to TRBD2. Germline V gene lookup returns CDR1 SGHVT and CDR2 SQSDAQ. The CDR3 length is 15 residues. V dropped 1 base and J dropped 5; count of bases not matched to a gene: 7. CDR3 nucleotides: TGTGCCAGCAGCTTAGGTCCCGGGACTATGGAGACCCAGTACTTC. It is translated as CASSLGPGTMETQYF.

This clonotype was recorded a few times. In DNA form, the CDR3 reads TGTGCCAGCAGTGCAGGGGGAGTGCGCACTGAAGCTTTCTTT. Its protein is CASSAGGVRTEAFF. The chain couples TRBV25-1 to TRBJ1-1, with TRBD1 matching 7 bases. Losses at the gene ends were 4 bases for V and 4 bases for J; bases not matched to a gene: 6. CDR3 length equals 14 residues. Germline CDR1 is MGHDK and CDR2 is SYGVNS.

This chain joins TRBV29-1 and TRBJ1-4, with unresolved D. Per the germline V gene, CDR1 is SQVTM and CDR2 is ANQGSEA. The CDR3 covers 12 residues. V gave up 7 bases and J gave up 4 bases, with 10 bases separating them. CDR3 protein: CSAGRYNEKLFF. The CDR3 nucleotides are TGCAGCGCCGGGCGGTATAATGAAAAACTGTTTTTT.

The CDR3 DNA follows: TGTGCCAGCAGCCAAGATCCAATGGCGGCTCCAGGCAATGAGCAGTTCTTC. Its protein is CASSQDPMAAPGNEQFF. V and J are TRBV3-1 and TRBJ2-1; D is unclear. Trimming cost V 0 bases and J 6 bases, with 18 bases left between them. CDR3 length: 17 amino acids. Germline V lookup: CDR1 LGHDT, CDR2 YNNKEL (reference sequence).

This chain uses TRBV4-3 with TRBJ1-5; the D gene is possibly TRBD1 (5 bases). This CDR3 region has 15 residues. Germline V CDR1 and CDR2: LGHNA, YSLEER. Deletions cut 4 bases from V and 4 bases from J, with 14 bases between. The CDR3 loop is CASSLTGEANQPQHF. CDR3 in DNA: TGCGCCAGCAGCCTTACAGGCGAAGCTAATCAGCCCCAGCATTTT.

V usage is TRBV2 and J usage is TRBJ1-6; 8 bases map to TRBD1. Unmatched junction bases numbered 2, after V lost 6 bases and J lost 7 bases. CDR1 is SNHLY, CDR2 FYNNEI, per germline. The CDR3 covers 13 residues. The CDR3, as DNA: TGTGCCAGCAGGGACAGGGCAAATTCACCCCTCCACTTT. It yields the protein CASRDRANSPLHF.

The chain is built from TRBV27 and TRBJ1-1, with D uncertain. The CDR3 extends over 14 amino acids. Germline assignment: CDR1 MNHEY and CDR2 SMNVEV (reference sequence). V lost 3 bases and J 7 bases, leaving 15 bases between the germline ends. The CDR3 sequence is CASSFGGRAFEAFF. The CDR3, as DNA: TGTGCCAGCAGTTTTGGAGGACGGGCATTTGAAGCTTTCTTT.

This clonotype occurred a few times. The genes are TRBV7-3 and TRBJ2-1, with D possibly matching TRBD2 (7 bases). The CDR3 has 16 residues. CDR1 and CDR2 (germline): SGHTA, FQGTGA. The ends were cut back, 4 bases at V and 7 bases at J, with 20 bases in the middle. The CDR3 DNA follows: TGTGCCAGCAGCTCCCATGGGGGGGGGCGTCAGAATGAGCAGTTCTTC. Protein sequence: CASSSHGGGRQNEQFF.

This chain uses TRBV6-6 with TRBJ1-2; 8 positions match TRBD1. This CDR3 spans 17 amino acids. The germline V gene has CDR1 MNHNY and CDR2 SVGAGI (reference sequence). V was clipped by 0 bases and J by 8 bases; unmatched bases: 14. This chain's CDR3 is CASSYSGRTGYTRGYTF. The CDR3 DNA is TGTGCCAGCAGTTACTCGGGCCGGACAGGGTATACGCGGGGCTACACCTTC.

This chain joins TRBV6-2 or TRBV6-3 and TRBJ1-5; D uncertain. Per germline, CDR1 MNHEY and CDR2 SVGEGT. The V and J ends lost 3 bases and 0 bases respectively, with 6 bases between them. The length of the CDR3 is 14 residues. The CDR3 spells CASSYVNSNQPQHF. The CDR3 DNA reads TGTGCCAGCAGTTATGTTAATAGCAATCAGCCCCAGCATTTT.

This clonotype was counted a single time. The chain joins TRBV7-9 to TRBJ2-1; 13 bases are shared with TRBD2. Germline loops: CDR1 SEHNR, CDR2 FQNEAQ (reference sequence). V was pared by 3 bases and J by 8 bases, with 10 bases of the junction left unmatched. This CDR3 has 17 residues. This CDR3 is CASSLTSGGLRGYEQFF. CDR3 in DNA: TGTGCCAGCAGCTTGACTAGCGGGGGGCTCCGGGGCTATGAGCAGTTCTTC. Variable domain in full (rest from reference TRBV7-9 and TRBJ2-1): DTGVSQNPRHKITKRGQNVTFRCDPISEHNRLYWYRQTLGQGPEFLTYFQNEAQLEKSRLLSDRFSAERPKGSFSTLEIQRTEQGDSAMYLCASSLTSGGLRGYEQFFGPGTRLTVL.